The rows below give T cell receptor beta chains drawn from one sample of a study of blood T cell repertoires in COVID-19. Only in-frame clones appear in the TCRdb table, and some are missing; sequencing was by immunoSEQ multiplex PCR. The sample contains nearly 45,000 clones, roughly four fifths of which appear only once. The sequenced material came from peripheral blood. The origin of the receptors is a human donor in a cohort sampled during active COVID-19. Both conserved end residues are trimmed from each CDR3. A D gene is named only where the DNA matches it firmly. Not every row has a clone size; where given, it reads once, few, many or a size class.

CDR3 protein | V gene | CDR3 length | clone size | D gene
ASSLFQPGQGYGYT | TRBV27 | 14 | few | TRBD1
ASSPGGTGVYGYT | TRBV11-2 | 13 | NA | TRBD1
ASSQDSGTGRNEQF | TRBV4-3 | 14 | once | TRBD1
ASSFYPLAGGEQF | TRBV13 | 13 | NA | TRBD2
AIETPNTGELF | TRBV12-3/TRBV12-4 | 11 | NA | NA
ASSLGQPTNEKLF | TRBV11-2 | 13 | once | NA
ASSQGQGPQPQH | TRBV3-1/TRBV3-2 | 12 | many | NA
ASSSTGLTGEQF | TRBV28 | 12 | NA | NA
ASSPGTGPGNTIY | TRBV5-6 | 13 | NA | TRBD1
AWSVSGVPLRADIQY | TRBV30 | 15 | NA | NA
AISEDNMNTEAF | TRBV10-3 | 12 | NA | NA
ASSLTDTDTQY | TRBV5-8 | 11 | NA | NA
ASSQDLLAAETQY | TRBV14 | 13 | NA | NA
ASSTTGGPAETQY | TRBV7-6 | 13 | NA | TRBD2
ASMQGTSNQPQH | TRBV6-5 | 12 | NA | NA
ASSVTGTPVGGGELF | TRBV9 | 15 | NA | NA
ASSQGGTDYGYT | TRBV3-1/TRBV3-2 | 12 | NA | TRBD1
ASSTAGQRTYGYT | TRBV19 | 13 | NA | TRBD1
ASSLDSLTGQGKNIQY | TRBV7-3 | 16 | NA | TRBD1
ASSLNRGQGGYT | TRBV11-2 | 12 | NA | TRBD1
ASSLLRTGDGANVLT | TRBV27 | 15 | NA | TRBD1
ASSVGRQGNYGYT | TRBV19 | 13 | NA | TRBD1
ASSQLMNTEAF | TRBV3-1/TRBV3-2 | 11 | NA | NA
SAGTGETQY | TRBV29-1 | 9 | once | TRBD1
ASRQEYNEQF | TRBV2 | 10 | NA | NA
ASSRESYNEQF | TRBV7-9 | 11 | NA | NA
ASSAVQETQY | TRBV11-1 | 10 | once | NA
ASSRTGGAGYT | TRBV4-3 | 11 | once | TRBD1